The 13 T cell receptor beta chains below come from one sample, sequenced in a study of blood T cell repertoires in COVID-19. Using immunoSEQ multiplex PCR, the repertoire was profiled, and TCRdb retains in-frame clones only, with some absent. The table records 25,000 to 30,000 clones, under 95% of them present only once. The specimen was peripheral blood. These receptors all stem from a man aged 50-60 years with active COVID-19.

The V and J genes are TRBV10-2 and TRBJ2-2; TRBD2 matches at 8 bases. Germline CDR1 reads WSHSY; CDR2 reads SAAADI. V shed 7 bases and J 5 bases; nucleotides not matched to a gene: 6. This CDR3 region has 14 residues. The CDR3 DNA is TGCGCCAGCACCGGGACTAGAGGTACCGGGGAGCTGTTTTTT. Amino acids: CASTGTRGTGELFF.

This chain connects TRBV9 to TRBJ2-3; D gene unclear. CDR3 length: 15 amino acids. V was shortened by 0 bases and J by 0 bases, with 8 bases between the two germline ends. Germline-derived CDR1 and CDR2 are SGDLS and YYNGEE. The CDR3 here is CASSVGSPSTDTQYF. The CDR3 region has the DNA TGTGCCAGCAGCGTAGGGAGCCCTAGCACAGATACGCAGTATTTT.

The CDR3 reads CASSTPGIQPQHF. The CDR3 nucleotides read TGTGCCAGTAGTACGCCGGGGATTCAGCCCCAGCATTTT. The J gene is TRBJ1-5, the V gene TRBV19; D gene ambiguous. CDR3 length: 13 residues. CDR1 is LNHDA, CDR2 SQIVND, per germline (reference sequence). Trimming took 4 bases from V and 6 from J, leaving 10 bases between them.

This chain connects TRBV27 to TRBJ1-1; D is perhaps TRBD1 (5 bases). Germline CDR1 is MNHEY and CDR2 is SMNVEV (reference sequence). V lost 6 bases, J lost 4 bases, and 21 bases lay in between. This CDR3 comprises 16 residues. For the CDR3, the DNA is TGTGCCAGCAGGAGGCAGAGCGGGGGGTTTGGCACTGAAGCTTTCTTT. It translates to CASRRQSGGFGTEAFF.

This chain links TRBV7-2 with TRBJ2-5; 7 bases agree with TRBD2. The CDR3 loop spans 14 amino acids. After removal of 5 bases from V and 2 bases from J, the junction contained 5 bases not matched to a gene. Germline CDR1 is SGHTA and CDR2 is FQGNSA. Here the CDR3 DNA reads TGTGCCAGCAGCAAAGGGACTACTCAAGAGACCCAGTACTTC. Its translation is CASSKGTTQETQYF.

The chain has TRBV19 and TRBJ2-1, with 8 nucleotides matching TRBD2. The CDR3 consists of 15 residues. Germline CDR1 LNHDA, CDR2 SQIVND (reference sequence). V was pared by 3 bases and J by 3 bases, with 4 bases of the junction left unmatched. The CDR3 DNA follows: TGTGCCAGTAGTATCTACAGCGGGAGCTACAATGAGCAGTTCTTC. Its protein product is CASSIYSGSYNEQFF.

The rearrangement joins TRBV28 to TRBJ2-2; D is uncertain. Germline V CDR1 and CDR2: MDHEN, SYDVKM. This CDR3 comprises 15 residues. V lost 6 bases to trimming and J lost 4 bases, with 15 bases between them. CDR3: CASSPWRSGTGELFF. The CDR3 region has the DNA TGTGCCAGCAGCCCGTGGCGTTCGGGCACCGGGGAGCTGTTTTTT.

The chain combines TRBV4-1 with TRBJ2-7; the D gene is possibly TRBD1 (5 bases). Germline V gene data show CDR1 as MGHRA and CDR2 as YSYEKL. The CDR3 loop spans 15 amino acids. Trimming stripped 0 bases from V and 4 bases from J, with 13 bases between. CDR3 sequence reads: CASSQDRQGRYEQYF. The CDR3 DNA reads TGCGCCAGCAGCCAAGATCGCCAGGGAAGATACGAGCAGTACTTC.

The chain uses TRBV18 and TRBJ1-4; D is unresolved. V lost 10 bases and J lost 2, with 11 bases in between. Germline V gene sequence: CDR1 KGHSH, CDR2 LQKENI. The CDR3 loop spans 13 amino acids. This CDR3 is CATSEWTNEKLFF. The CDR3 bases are TGTGCCACCTCTGAGTGGACTAATGAAAAACTGTTTTTT.

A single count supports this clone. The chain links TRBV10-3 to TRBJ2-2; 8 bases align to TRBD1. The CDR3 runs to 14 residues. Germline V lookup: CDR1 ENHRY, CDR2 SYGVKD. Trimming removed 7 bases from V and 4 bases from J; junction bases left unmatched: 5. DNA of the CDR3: TGTGCCATCAAGACCACAGGGGGCACCGGGGAGCTGTTTTTT. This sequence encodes CAIKTTGGTGELFF.

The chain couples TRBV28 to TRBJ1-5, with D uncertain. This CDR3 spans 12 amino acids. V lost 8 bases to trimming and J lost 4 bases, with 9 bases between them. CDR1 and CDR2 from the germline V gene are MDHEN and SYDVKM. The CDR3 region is CASGPNNQPQHF. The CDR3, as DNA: TGTGCCAGCGGGCCTAATAATCAGCCCCAGCATTTT.

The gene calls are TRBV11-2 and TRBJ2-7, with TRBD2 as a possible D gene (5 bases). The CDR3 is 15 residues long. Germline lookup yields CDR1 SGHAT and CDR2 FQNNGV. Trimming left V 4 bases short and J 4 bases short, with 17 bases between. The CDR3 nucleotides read TGTGCCAGCAGCTCCCTTCCCGGGGTGGGTTACGAGCAGTACTTC. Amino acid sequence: CASSSLPGVGYEQYF.

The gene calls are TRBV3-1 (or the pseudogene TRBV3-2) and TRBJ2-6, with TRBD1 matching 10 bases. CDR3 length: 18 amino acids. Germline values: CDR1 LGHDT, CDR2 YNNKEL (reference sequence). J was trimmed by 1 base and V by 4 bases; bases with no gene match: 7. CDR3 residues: CASSLRQGAGSGANVLTF. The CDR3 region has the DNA TGTGCCAGCAGCCTACGACAGGGGGCAGGATCTGGGGCCAACGTCCTGACTTTC.